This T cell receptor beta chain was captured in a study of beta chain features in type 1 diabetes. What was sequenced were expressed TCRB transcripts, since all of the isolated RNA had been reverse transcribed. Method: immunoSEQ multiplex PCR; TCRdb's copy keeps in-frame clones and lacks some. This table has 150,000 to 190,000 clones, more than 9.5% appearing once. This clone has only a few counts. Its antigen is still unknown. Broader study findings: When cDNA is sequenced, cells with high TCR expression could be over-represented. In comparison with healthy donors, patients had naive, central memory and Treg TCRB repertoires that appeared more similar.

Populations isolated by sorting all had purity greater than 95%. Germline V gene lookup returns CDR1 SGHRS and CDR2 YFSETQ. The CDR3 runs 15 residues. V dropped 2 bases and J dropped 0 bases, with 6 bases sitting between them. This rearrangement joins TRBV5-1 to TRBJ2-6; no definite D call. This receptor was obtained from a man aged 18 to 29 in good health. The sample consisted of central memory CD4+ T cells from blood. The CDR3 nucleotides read TGCGCCAGCAGCTTCGGCAACTCTGGGGCCAACGTCCTGACTTTC. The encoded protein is CASSFGNSGANVLTF. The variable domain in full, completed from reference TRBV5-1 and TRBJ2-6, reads KAGVTQTPRYLIKTRGQQVTLSCSPISGHRSVSWYQQTPGQGLQFLFEYFSETQRNKGNFPGRFSGRQFSNSRSEMNVSTLELGDSALYLCASSFGNSGANVLTFGAGSRLTVL.